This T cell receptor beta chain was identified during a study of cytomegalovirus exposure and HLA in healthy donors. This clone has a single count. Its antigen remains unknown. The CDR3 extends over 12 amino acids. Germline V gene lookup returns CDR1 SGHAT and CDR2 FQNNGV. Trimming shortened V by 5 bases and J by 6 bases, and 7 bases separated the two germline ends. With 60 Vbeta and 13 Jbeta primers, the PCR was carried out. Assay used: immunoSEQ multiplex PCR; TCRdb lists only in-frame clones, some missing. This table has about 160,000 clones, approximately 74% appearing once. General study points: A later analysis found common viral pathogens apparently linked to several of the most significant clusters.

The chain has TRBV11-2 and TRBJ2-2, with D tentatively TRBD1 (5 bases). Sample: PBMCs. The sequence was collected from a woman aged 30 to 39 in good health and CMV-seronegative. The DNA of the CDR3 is TGTGCCAGCAGCAGACAGCCCGGGGAGCTGTTTTTT. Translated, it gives CASSRQPGELFF.